This T cell receptor (beta chain) comes out of a study of cytomegalovirus exposure and HLA in healthy donors. Study-wide background: Ancestry clustering placed more than 80% of some 400 genotyped donors in the Caucasian-associated cluster. Study-wide points: Among immune exposure information, only CMV serostatus was available. When a later analysis compared HLA-associated TCR beta chains with equally common others, the HLA-associated chains turned out to be more clonally expanded and to have lower generation probabilities. In an earlier analysis, about 90% or about 30%: the productive usage of most TCR beta V segments.

PCR employed 60 Vbeta and 13 Jbeta primers. Assay used: immunoSEQ multiplex PCR; TCRdb lists only in-frame clones, some missing. The repertoire holds some 200,000 clones, about an eighth seen once, with about 7.8% in the top ten. The CDR3 consists of 17 residues. CDR1 and CDR2 (germline): WSHSY, SAAADI. V was cut by 3 bases and J by 0 bases, with 15 bases left in between. Concerning this clone itself: The target antigen is unknown.

Sequences were obtained from PBMCs. This receptor was identified in a man aged 50 to 59 in good health and CMV-seropositive. V and J are TRBV10-2 and TRBJ2-1; weak D call: TRBD1 (6 bases). The CDR3 nucleotides are TGCGCCAGCAGTGATCGCCGTACAGGGAGCTCCTACAATGAGCAGTTCTTC. Residues: CASSDRRTGSSYNEQFF.